This T cell receptor beta chain is from a study of blood T cell repertoires in COVID-19. The table came from immunoSEQ multiplex PCR; TCRdb's copy has only in-frame clones and leaves some out. This table has 160,000 or so clones, about four fifths appearing once. In this sample, this clone turned up a few times. V trimming: 3 bases; J trimming: 8 bases; junction bases outside the gene matches: 6. This CDR3 is built from 14 residues. Looked up from germline, CDR1 is SGHAT and CDR2 is FQNNGV. This chain links TRBV11-2 with TRBJ1-2; 10 bases agree with TRBD1. The source of this sequence is a woman aged 80 or over with acute or convalescent COVID-19. Sample: peripheral blood. The DNA of the CDR3 is TGTGCCAGCAGCTTCTCCGGGACAGGGGTCGGCTACACCTTC. As protein: CASSFSGTGVGYTF. The full variable domain, completed using reference TRBV11-2 and TRBJ1-2, is EAGVAQSPRYKIIEKRQSVAFWCNPISGHATLYWYQQILGQGPKLLIQFQNNGVVDDSQLPKDRFSAERLKGVDSTLKIQPAKLEDSAVYLCASSFSGTGVGYTFGSGTRLTVV.